These 28 T cell receptor beta chains were sequenced from one sample in a study of cytomegalovirus exposure and HLA in healthy donors. Profiled with immunoSEQ multiplex PCR; TCRdb holds only in-frame clones, not every one. The sample has over 45,000 clones, just over 90% seen once. Material for sequencing was PBMCs. The origin of the receptors is a woman younger than 30 in good health and CMV-seronegative.

The chain couples TRBV4-3 to TRBJ1-2, with D possibly being TRBD1 (5 bases). The CDR3 totals 15 residues. Trimming took off 0 bases at V and 6 bases at J, with 14 bases between the two ends. CDR1 is LGHNA and CDR2 is YSLEER in the germline V gene. The CDR3 nucleotides read TGCGCCAGCAGCCAAGATCGAACAGGCTATGATGGCTACACCTTC. It yields the protein CASSQDRTGYDGYTF.

There are a few counts of this clone. The J gene is TRBJ2-7, the V gene TRBV28; TRBD1 agrees at 10 bases. The CDR3 covers 15 residues. CDR1 is MDHEN and CDR2 is SYDVKM in the germline V gene. V trimming: 6 bases; J trimming: 3 bases; junction bases outside the gene matches: 8. CDR3 in DNA: TGTGCCAGCAGCCAGGGACAGGGGTTATACTACGAGCAGTACGTC. As protein: CASSQGQGLYYEQYV.

This clone was picked up one time. CDR3 protein: CASSSSPGGEQYF. As DNA, the CDR3 is TGTGCCAGCAGCTCGTCCCCGGGGGGGGAGCAGTACTTC. The V call is TRBV7-2, the J call TRBJ2-7; TRBD2 aligns across 8 bases. CDR1 is SGHTA, CDR2 FQGNSA, per germline. The junction had 6 bases not matched to a gene; V was cut back by 4 bases and J by 7 bases. This CDR3 comprises 13 residues.

This clone was picked up one time. This CDR3 is missing its conserved last phenylalanine or tryptophan, likely due to a read error. No DNA is shown, since the ends of the CDR3 on it are uncertain; the CDR3 is the one TCRdb lists. CDR3 in amino acids: CASSSRWREL. This chain links TRBV12-1 with TRBJ2-4; the table's D call TRBD2 went unverified against the DNA. TRBV12-1 is a listed pseudogene. The CDR3 extends over 10 residues, inclusive of both ends.

The chain links TRBV18 to TRBJ1-1, with D uncertain. The CDR3 totals 15 residues. Germline lookup yields CDR1 KGHSH and CDR2 LQKENI. V dropped 3 bases and J dropped 2 bases, with 13 bases sitting between them. CDR3 in amino acids: CASSPLPRVNTEAFF. The CDR3 coding sequence is TGTGCCAGCTCACCGTTGCCGCGGGTTAACACTGAAGCTTTCTTT.

This chain connects TRBV7-8 to TRBJ1-6; TRBD1 agrees at 8 bases. After removal of 5 bases from V and 7 bases from J, the junction contained 16 bases not matched to a gene. This CDR3 region has 18 residues. Germline V lookup: CDR1 SGHVS, CDR2 FQNEAQ. The chain's CDR3 is CASSPDSLDRVVNSPLHF. The CDR3 bases are TGTGCCAGCAGCCCCGACTCTTTGGACAGGGTTGTGAATTCACCCCTCCACTTT.

The rearrangement joins TRBV18 to TRBJ2-7; 9 nucleotides agree with TRBD2. The CDR3 runs to 15 residues. Germline V gene sequence: CDR1 KGHSH, CDR2 LQKENI. After removal of 6 bases from V and 1 base from J, the junction contained 7 bases not matched to a gene. The chain's CDR3 is CASSLAGGPSYEQYF. CDR3 DNA: TGTGCCAGCTCTCTTGCGGGGGGGCCTTCCTACGAGCAGTACTTC.

This clone was observed once. V gene TRBV11-2 combines with J gene TRBJ2-1, with 12 bases that match TRBD2. The CDR3 is 15 residues long. The germline CDR1 and CDR2 sequences are SGHAT and FQNNGV. V shed 2 bases, J shed 7 bases, and the junction held 3 bases outside the gene matches. CDR3 coding DNA: TGTGCCAGCAGCTTAACGACTAGCGGGAGAAATGAGCAGTTCTTC. Amino acids: CASSLTTSGRNEQFF.

V and J are TRBV7-2 and TRBJ1-1; tentatively, D is TRBD1 (5 bases). The CDR3 length is 16 residues. Trimming took 2 bases from V and 2 from J, leaving 15 bases between them. The germline V gene has CDR1 SGHTA and CDR2 FQGNSA. The CDR3 here is CASSLYEGRGNTEAFF. CDR3 nucleotides: TGTGCCAGCAGCTTATATGAGGGGCGGGGAAACACTGAAGCTTTCTTT. The whole variable domain, filled in from reference TRBV7-2 and TRBJ1-1, reads GAGVSQSPSNKVTEKGKDVELRCDPISGHTALYWYRQSLGQGLEFLIYFQGNSAPDKSGLPSDRFSAERTGGSVSTLTIQRTQQEDSAVYLCASSLYEGRGNTEAFFGQGTRLTVV.

The V call is TRBV6-1, the J call TRBJ2-3; 7 bases fit TRBD2. V shed 7 bases, J shed 6 bases, and the junction held 10 bases outside the gene matches. The V gene's germline CDR1 is MNHNS and CDR2 SASEGT. The CDR3 is 14 amino acids. CDR3 in amino acids: CASTARDYFDTQYF. The CDR3 region has the DNA TGTGCCAGCACCGCCAGGGACTATTTCGATACGCAGTATTTT.

In the case of this clone: The CDR3 does not end in the conserved phenylalanine or tryptophan, so this is likely a read error. The DNA is omitted, as the CDR3 cannot be located on it reliably, and the CDR3 follows TCRdb's listing. CDR3 protein: CSVSPGASI. The rearrangement uses TRBV29-1 and TRBJ1-2. The CDR3 length is 9 residues, termini included. The germline V gene has CDR1 SQVTM and CDR2 ANQGSEA.

The V gene is TRBV5-1, the J gene TRBJ2-5, with D maybe TRBD1 (6 bases). This CDR3 is 14 amino acids long. The ends were cut back, 4 bases at V and 2 bases at J, with 12 bases in the middle. Germline CDR1 SGHRS, CDR2 YFSETQ. CDR3 sequence: CASSPGTPQETQYF. In DNA, the CDR3 is TGCGCCAGCAGCCCAGGGACACCGCAAGAGACCCAGTACTTC.

The V gene is TRBV30, the J gene TRBJ1-5; D is ambiguous. The CDR3 extends over 13 amino acids. The germline V gene has CDR1 GTSNPN and CDR2 SVGIG (reference sequence). Between the trimmed V and J ends, which lost 2 bases and 4 bases, there was a span of 9 bases. CDR3 region: CAWSPRLNQPQHF. The CDR3 DNA is TGTGCCTGGAGTCCCAGATTAAATCAGCCCCAGCATTTT.

This rearrangement joins TRBV27 to TRBJ1-4, with 8 bases fitting TRBD1. CDR3 length: 17 amino acids. The germline V gene has CDR1 MNHEY and CDR2 SMNVEV (reference sequence). V gave up 5 bases and J gave up 0 bases; unmatched junction bases: 8. DNA of the CDR3: TGTGCCAGCAGTCCTCAGGACAGGGACGCAACTAATGAAAAACTGTTTTTT. It specifies CASSPQDRDATNEKLFF. Together with reference TRBV27 and TRBJ1-4, the CDR3 gives the full variable domain: EAQVTQNPRYLITVTGKKLTVTCSQNMNHEYMSWYRQDPGLGLRQIYYSMNVEVTDKGDVPEGYKVSRKEKRNFPLILESPSPNQTSLYFCASSPQDRDATNEKLFFGSGTQLSVL.

The gene calls are TRBV5-4 and TRBJ2-5, with D possibly matching TRBD2 (8 bases). The germline CDR1 and CDR2 sequences are SGHNT and YYREEE (reference sequence). The CDR3 runs to 15 residues. The V end lost 4 bases, the J end lost 4 bases, and 17 bases lay between the germline ends. Here the CDR3 DNA reads TGTGCCAGCAGCGGCGGGAGGACAGGTCTAGAGACCCAGTACTTC. It codes for CASSGGRTGLETQYF.

The chain has TRBV6-1 and TRBJ1-2, with 8 bases fitting TRBD1. The CDR3 extends over 13 amino acids. CDR1 and CDR2 from the germline V gene are MNHNS and SASEGT. V dropped 7 bases and J dropped 8; count of bases not matched to a gene: 9. The CDR3 loop reads CASMTGVVDGYTF. The CDR3 coding sequence is TGTGCCAGCATGACAGGGGTCGTTGACGGCTACACCTTC.

The chain recombines TRBV15 with TRBJ2-7; D is possibly TRBD2 (5 bases). This CDR3 has 15 residues. V shed 1 base and J shed 1 base, with 11 bases lying between them. Germline loops: CDR1 LNHNV, CDR2 YYDKDF (reference sequence). DNA of the CDR3: TGTGCCACCAGCAGAGGATCGGGGTTTTCCTACGAGCAGTACTTC. Encoded protein: CATSRGSGFSYEQYF.

V usage is TRBV5-1 and J usage is TRBJ1-1, with D unresolved. There are 13 residues in the CDR3. V shed 4 bases and J shed 6 bases, with 13 bases lying between them. Germline lookup yields CDR1 SGHRS and CDR2 YFSETQ. The CDR3 coding sequence is TGCGCCAGCAGCGCAAGCTGGGAGGCTGAAGCTTTCTTT. Its translation: CASSASWEAEAFF. Full variable domain (remainder filled in from reference TRBV5-1 and TRBJ1-1): KAGVTQTPRYLIKTRGQQVTLSCSPISGHRSVSWYQQTPGQGLQFLFEYFSETQRNKGNFPGRFSGRQFSNSRSEMNVSTLELGDSALYLCASSASWEAEAFFGQGTRLTVV.

The rearrangement joins TRBV5-1 to TRBJ2-7; TRBD1 aligns across 10 bases. The germline V gene encodes CDR1 SGHRS and CDR2 YFSETQ. CDR3 length: 14 residues. The junction had 2 bases not matched to a gene; V was cut back by 2 bases and J by 3 bases. The CDR3 DNA reads TGCGCCAGCAGCTTAGGACAGGGGGTCTACGAGCAGTACTTC. The encoded protein is CASSLGQGVYEQYF.

V gene TRBV7-9 combines with J gene TRBJ2-3, with 9 bases lining up with TRBD2. With 3 bases clipped from V and 8 bases from J, the junction kept 9 bases outside the gene matches. Per the germline V gene, CDR1 is SEHNR and CDR2 is FQNEAQ (reference sequence). This CDR3 is 15 amino acids long. CDR3 bases: TGTGCCAGCAGCTTGGAAGCGGGGGGCCACGCTACGCAGTATTTT. Amino acids: CASSLEAGGHATQYF.

This clone appeared once. The chain uses TRBV10-3 and TRBJ1-1; 12 bases are a match to TRBD1. This CDR3 spans 15 amino acids. Germline CDR1 and CDR2: ENHRY and SYGVKD. V lost 10 bases, J lost 5 bases, and 11 bases stayed unmatched. The CDR3 is CATRGTGGYGTEAFF. Here the CDR3 DNA reads TGTGCCACCCGCGGGACAGGGGGCTATGGGACTGAAGCTTTCTTT.

This sequence joins TRBV7-2 and TRBJ2-7, with D possibly matching TRBD2 (6 bases). The CDR3 length is 16 residues. With 3 bases removed from V and 0 bases from J, the gap between germline ends came to 15 bases. Germline V gene sequence: CDR1 SGHTA, CDR2 FQGNSA. The CDR3 DNA follows: TGTGCCAGCAGCTTCCGAGGGCCCGGGGGCTCCTACGAGCAGTACTTC. Protein sequence: CASSFRGPGGSYEQYF.

Of note for this clone: Its ends do not fully match the called genes, so a read error is possible. The chain recombines TRBV6-1 with TRBJ1-1; 7 bases agree with TRBD1. This CDR3 comprises 13 residues. CDR1 is MNHNS and CDR2 is SASEGT in the germline V gene. The CDR3 region has the DNA TGTGCCAACAGTGACAGGGCGAACACTGAAGCTTTCTTT. This translates into CANSDRANTEAFF.

The gene calls are TRBV5-6 and TRBJ2-1; 9 bases map to TRBD2. Germline assignment: CDR1 SGHDT and CDR2 YYEEEE. Trimming removed 1 base from V and 9 bases from J; junction bases left unmatched: 11. This CDR3 has 16 amino acids. The CDR3: CASSLSPGLALGEQFF. CDR3 coding DNA: TGTGCCAGCAGCTTGTCCCCGGGACTAGCCCTTGGTGAGCAGTTCTTC.

V usage is TRBV11-3 and J usage is TRBJ2-5, with 12 positions matching TRBD1. CDR3 length equals 16 residues. Germline V gives CDR1 SGHNT, CDR2 YENEEA. V lost 5 bases, J lost 5 bases, and 9 bases stayed unmatched. DNA of the CDR3: TGTGCCAGCAGCGCGGATGGGGACAGGGGGCTGGAGACCCAGTACTTC. As protein: CASSADGDRGLETQYF.

The chain joins TRBV21-1 to TRBJ1-5; TRBD1 is the table's D call and was not checked against the DNA. TRBV21-1 is noted as a pseudogene. The CDR3 runs 15 residues. The CDR3 sequence: CASSKGGQGHQPQHF. DNA for the CDR3: TGTGCCAGCAGCAAAGGGGGACAGGGACATCAGCCCCAGCATTTT.

The CDR3 bases are TGTGCCAGCAGTTCACCTCGTGGACAGGGCCCTGAAGCTTTCTTT. Protein sequence: CASSSPRGQGPEAFF. This rearrangement joins TRBV2 to TRBJ1-1, with 8 bases identical to TRBD1. The CDR3 consists of 15 residues. Per the germline V gene, CDR1 is SNHLY and CDR2 is FYNNEI. Trimming at V came to 5 bases and at J to 6 bases, leaving 11 bases not matched to a gene.

The gene calls are TRBV9 and TRBJ1-3; D is unresolved. Germline-derived CDR1 and CDR2 are SGDLS and YYNGEE. This CDR3 spans 15 amino acids. Trimming cost V 4 bases and J 0 bases, with 11 bases left between them. The CDR3 DNA is TGTGCCAGCAGCCCTAGCTTGAGCTCTGGAAACACCATATATTTT. This gives the protein CASSPSLSSGNTIYF.